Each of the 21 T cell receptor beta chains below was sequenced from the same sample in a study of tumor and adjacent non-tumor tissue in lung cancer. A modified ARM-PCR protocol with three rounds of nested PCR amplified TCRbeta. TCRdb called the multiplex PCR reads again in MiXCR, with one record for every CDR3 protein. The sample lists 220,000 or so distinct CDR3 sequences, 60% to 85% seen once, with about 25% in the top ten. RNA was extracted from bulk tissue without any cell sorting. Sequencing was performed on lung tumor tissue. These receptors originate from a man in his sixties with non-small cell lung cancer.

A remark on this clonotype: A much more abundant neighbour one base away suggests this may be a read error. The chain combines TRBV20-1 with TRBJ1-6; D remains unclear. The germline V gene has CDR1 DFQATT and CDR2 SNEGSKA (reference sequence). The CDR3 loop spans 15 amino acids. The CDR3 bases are TGCAATGCTAGAGGAGAGGGTTCGGGAAATTCACCCCTCCACTTT. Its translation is CNARGEGSGNSPLHF.

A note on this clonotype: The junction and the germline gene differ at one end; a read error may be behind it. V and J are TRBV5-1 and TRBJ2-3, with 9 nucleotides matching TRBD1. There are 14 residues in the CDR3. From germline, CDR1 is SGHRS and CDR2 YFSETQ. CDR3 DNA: TGCGCCAGCAGCAAGGGGACAGGGCCAGACACGCAGTATTTT. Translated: CASSKGTGPDTQYF. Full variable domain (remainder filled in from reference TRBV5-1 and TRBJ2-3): KAGVTQTPRYLIKTRGQQVTLSCSPISGHRSVSWYQQTPGQGLQFLFEYFSETQRNKGNFPGRFSGRQFSNSRSEMNVSTLELGDSALYLCASSKGTGPDTQYFGPGTRLTVL.

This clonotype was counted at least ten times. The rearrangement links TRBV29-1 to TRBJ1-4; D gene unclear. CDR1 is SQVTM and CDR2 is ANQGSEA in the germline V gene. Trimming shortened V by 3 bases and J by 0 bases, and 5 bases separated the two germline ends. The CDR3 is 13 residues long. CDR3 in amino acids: CSVETSTNEKLFF. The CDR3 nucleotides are TGCAGCGTTGAGACCTCAACTAATGAAAAACTGTTTTTT.

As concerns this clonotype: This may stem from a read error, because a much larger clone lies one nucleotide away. The CDR3 DNA reads as TGTGCCAGCAACCAAGATCGGGACAGCAACTATGGCTACACCTTC. It yields the protein CASNQDRDSNYGYTF. The gene calls are TRBV6-5 and TRBJ1-2, with 7 bases identical to TRBD1. J was trimmed by 2 bases and V by 7 bases; bases with no gene match: 10. This CDR3 is 15 amino acids long. Germline V gene sequence: CDR1 MNHEY, CDR2 SVGAGI.

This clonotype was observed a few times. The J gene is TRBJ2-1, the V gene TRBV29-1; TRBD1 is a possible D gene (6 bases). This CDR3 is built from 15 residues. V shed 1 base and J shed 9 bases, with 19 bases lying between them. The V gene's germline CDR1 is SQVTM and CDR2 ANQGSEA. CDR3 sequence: CSVEGRQGKEVEQFF. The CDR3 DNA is TGCAGCGTTGAAGGTCGGCAGGGGAAGGAGGTTGAGCAGTTCTTC.

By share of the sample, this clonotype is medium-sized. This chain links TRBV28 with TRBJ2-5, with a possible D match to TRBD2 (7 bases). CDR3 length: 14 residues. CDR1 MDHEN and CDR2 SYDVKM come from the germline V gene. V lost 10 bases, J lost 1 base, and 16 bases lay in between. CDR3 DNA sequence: TGTGCCACCCTTGTCGGGGGGCTCCAAGAGACCCAGTACTTC. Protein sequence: CATLVGGLQETQYF.

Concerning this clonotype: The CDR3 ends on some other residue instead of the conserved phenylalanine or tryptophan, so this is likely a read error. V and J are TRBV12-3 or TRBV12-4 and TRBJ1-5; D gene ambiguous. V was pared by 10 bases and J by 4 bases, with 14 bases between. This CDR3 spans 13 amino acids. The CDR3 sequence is CANNLRSNQPQHL. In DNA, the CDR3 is TGTGCCAACAATCTAAGGAGTAATCAGCCCCAGCATTTA.

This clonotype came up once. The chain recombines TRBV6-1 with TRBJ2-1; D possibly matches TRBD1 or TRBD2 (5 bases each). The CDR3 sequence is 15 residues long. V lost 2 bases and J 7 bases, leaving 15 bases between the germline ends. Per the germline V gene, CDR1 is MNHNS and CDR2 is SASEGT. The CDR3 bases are TGTGCCAGCAGTGAAACTTGGGGCGCGGGTAATGAGCAGTTCTTC. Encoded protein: CASSETWGAGNEQFF.

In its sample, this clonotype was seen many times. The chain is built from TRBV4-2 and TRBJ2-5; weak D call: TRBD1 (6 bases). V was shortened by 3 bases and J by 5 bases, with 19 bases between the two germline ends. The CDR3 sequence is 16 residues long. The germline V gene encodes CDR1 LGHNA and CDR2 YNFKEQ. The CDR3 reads CASSQEFTGIGETQYF. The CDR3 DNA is TGTGCCAGCAGCCAGGAATTCACAGGGATCGGGGAGACCCAGTACTTC.

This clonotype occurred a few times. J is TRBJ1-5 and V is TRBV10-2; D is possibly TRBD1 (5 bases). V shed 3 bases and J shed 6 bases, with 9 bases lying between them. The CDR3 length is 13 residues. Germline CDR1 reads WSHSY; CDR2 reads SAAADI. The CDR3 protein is CASSDLGGQPQHF. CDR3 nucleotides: TGCGCCAGCAGTGACCTGGGGGGTCAGCCCCAGCATTTT.

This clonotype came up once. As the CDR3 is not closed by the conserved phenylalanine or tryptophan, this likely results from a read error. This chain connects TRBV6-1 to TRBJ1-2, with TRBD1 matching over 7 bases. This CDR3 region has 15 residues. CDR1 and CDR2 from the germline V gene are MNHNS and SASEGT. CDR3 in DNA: TGTGCCAGCAGACAAACAGGGGTATCAAACTATGGTTACACCTTA. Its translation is CASRQTGVSNYGYTL.

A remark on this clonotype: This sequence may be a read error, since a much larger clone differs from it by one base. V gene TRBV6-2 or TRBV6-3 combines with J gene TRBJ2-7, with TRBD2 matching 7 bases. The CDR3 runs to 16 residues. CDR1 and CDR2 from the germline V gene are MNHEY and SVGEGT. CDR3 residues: CSSSYSLGTILYEQYF. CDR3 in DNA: TGTTCCAGCAGTTACTCCCTCGGGACTATCCTATACGAGCAGTACTTC.

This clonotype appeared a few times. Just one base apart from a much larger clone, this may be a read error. The CDR3 region is CASSLEYSEVFF. The CDR3 region has the DNA TGTGCCAGCAGCTTAGAGTACAGTGAAGTTTTCTTT. The chain combines TRBV11-2 with TRBJ1-1; D ambiguous. This CDR3 is 12 amino acids long. The V gene's germline CDR1 is SGHAT and CDR2 FQNNGV.

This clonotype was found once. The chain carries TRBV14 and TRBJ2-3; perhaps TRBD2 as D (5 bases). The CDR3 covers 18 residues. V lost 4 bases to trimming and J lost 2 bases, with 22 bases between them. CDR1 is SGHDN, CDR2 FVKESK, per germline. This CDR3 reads CASSPEEVYNLYTDTQYF. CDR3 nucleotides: TGTGCCAGCAGCCCTGAGGAGGTTTACAATCTCTACACAGATACGCAGTATTTT.

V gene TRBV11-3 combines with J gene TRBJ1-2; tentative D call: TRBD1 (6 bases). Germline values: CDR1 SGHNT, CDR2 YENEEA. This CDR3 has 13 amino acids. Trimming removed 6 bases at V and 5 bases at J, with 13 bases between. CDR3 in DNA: TGTGCCAGCAGTCCAACAGGGAAGTATGGCTACACCTTC. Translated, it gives CASSPTGKYGYTF.

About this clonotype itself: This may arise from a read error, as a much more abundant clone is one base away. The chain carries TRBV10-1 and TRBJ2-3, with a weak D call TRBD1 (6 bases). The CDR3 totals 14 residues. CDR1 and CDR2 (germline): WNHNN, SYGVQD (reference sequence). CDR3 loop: CASRKDSATDMQYF. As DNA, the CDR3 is TGCGCCAGCAGAAAGGACAGCGCCACAGATATGCAGTATTTT.

The chain's CDR3 is CASSYTRRGNTEAFF. In nucleotides, the CDR3 is TGTGCCAGCAGTTATACCCGACGGGGGAACACTGAAGCTTTCTTT. This chain links TRBV6-5 with TRBJ1-1; D is uncertain. The germline V and J ends were trimmed by 3 bases and 1 base, with 12 bases remaining between them. Germline CDR1 is MNHEY and CDR2 is SVGAGI. This CDR3 region has 15 residues.

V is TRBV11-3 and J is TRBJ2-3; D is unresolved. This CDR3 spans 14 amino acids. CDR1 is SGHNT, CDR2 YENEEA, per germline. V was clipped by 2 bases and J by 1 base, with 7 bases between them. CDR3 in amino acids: CASSLSSGTDTQYF. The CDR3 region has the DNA TGTGCCAGCAGCTTAAGTTCAGGCACAGATACGCAGTATTTT.

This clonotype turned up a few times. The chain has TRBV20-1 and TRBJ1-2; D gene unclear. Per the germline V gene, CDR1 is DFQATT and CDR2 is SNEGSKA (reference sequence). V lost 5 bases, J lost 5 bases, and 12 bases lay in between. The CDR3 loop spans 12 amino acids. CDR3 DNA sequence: TGCAGTGCTCTCGGTGGGGATTATGGCTACACCTTC. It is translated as CSALGGDYGYTF.

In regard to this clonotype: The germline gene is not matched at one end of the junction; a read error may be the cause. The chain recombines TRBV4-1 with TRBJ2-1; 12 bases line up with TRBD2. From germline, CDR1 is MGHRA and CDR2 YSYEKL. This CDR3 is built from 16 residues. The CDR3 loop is CASCQETSGGLNEHFF. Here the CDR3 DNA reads TGCGCCAGCTGCCAAGAGACTAGCGGGGGCCTCAATGAGCACTTCTTC.

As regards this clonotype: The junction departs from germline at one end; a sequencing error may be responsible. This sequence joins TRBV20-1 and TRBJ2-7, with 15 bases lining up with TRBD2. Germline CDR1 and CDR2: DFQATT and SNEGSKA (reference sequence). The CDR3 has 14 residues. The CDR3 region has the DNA TGCAGTGCCAGGACTAGCGGGAGGGCTTACGAACAGTGCTTC. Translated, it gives CSARTSGRAYEQCF.